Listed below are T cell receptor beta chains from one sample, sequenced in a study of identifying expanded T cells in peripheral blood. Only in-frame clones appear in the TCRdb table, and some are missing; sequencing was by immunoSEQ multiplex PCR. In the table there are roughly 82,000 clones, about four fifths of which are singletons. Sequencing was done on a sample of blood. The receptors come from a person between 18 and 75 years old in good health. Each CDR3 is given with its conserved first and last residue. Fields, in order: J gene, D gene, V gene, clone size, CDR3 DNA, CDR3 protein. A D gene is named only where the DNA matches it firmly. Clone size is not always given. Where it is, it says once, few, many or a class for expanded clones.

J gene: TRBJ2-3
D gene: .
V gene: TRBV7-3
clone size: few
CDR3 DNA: TGTGCCAGCAGCGAGGGAGATACGCAGTATTTT
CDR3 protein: CASSEGDTQYF

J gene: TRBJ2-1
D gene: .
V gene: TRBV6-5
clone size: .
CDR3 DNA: TGTGCCAGCCGGCCGACTAGCTCCTACAATGAGCAGTTCTTC
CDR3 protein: CASRPTSSYNEQFF

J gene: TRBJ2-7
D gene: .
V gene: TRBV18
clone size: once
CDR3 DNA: TGTGCCAGCTCACCACCGTACAACAGCTACGAGCAGTACTTC
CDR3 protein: CASSPPYNSYEQYF

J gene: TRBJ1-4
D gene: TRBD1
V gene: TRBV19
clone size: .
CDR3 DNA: TGTGCCAGTAGTATAGGGACAGGCGGAGAAAAACTGTTTTTT
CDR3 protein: CASSIGTGGEKLFF

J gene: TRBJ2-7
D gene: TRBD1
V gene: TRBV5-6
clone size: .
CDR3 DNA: TGTGCCAGCAGCATAACCGGGACAGGGATAATCTACGAGCAGTACTTC
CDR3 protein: CASSITGTGIIYEQYF

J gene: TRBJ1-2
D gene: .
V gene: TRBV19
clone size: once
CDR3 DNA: TGTGCCAGTAGTATTCCGACTAACTATGGCTACACCTTC
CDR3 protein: CASSIPTNYGYTF

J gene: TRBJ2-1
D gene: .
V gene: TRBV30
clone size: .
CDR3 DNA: TGTGCCTGGATTCCCCAAGGGAGCTCCTACAATGAGCAGTTCTTC
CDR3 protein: CAWIPQGSSYNEQFF

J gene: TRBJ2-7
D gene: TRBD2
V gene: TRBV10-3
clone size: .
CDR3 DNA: TGTGCCATCACCGCTAGCGGGAGCGACGAGCAGTACTTC
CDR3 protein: CAITASGSDEQYF

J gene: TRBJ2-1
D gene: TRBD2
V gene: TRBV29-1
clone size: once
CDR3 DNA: TGCAGCGTTGAAACCCCAGGGAGCGGGAGCTCCTACAATGAGCAGTTCTTC
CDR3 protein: CSVETPGSGSSYNEQFF

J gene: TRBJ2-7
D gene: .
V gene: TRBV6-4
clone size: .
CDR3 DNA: TGTGCCAGCAGTACAGGGTGGAGCTCCTACGAGCAGTACTTC
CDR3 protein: CASSTGWSSYEQYF

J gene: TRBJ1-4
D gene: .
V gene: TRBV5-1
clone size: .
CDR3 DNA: TGCGCCAGCAGCTTGGCCTTGGGTGAAAAACTGTTTTTT
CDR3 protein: CASSLALGEKLFF

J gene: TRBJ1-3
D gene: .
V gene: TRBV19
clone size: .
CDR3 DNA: TGTGCCAGTACCTTAATTGGACCGATCTCTGGAAACACCATATATTTT
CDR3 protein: CASTLIGPISGNTIYF

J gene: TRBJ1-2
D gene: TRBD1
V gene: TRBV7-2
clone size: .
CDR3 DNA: TGTGCCAGCAGCCCTAGGACAGGCCACTCTAACTATGGCTACACCTTC
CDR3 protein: CASSPRTGHSNYGYTF

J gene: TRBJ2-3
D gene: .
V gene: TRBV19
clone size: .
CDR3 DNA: TGTGCCAGTAGTATTGTCGGGACCCCCACAGATACGCAGTATTTT
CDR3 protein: CASSIVGTPTDTQYF

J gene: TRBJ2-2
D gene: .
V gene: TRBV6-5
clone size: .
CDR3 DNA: TGTGCCAGCAGTTACTACACCGGGGAGCTGTTTTTT
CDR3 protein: CASSYYTGELFF

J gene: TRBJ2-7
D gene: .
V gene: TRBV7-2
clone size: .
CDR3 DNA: TGTGCCAGCAGCTTAGGCCGGACCTACGAGCAGTACTTC
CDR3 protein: CASSLGRTYEQYF

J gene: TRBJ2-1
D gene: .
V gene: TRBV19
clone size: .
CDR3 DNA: TGTGCCAGTAGGCCCCCACTAGACGGCTACAATGAGCAGTTCTTC
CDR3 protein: CASRPPLDGYNEQFF

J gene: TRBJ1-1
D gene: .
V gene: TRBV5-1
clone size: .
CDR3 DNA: TGCGCCAGCAGCTTGGACGGGGGTACGGACACTGAAGCTTTCTTT
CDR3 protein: CASSLDGGTDTEAFF

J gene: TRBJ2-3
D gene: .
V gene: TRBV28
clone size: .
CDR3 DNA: TGTGCCAGCAGTTTACTAGCGAGACGCACAGATACGCAGTATTTT
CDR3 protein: CASSLLARRTDTQYF

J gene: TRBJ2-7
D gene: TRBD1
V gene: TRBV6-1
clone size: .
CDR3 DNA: TGTGCCAGCAGTGAAGCTTTAGGGGGCATCTACGAGCAGTACTTC
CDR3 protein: CASSEALGGIYEQYF

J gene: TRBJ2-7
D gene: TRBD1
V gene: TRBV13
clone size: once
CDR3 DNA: TGTGCCAGCAGCAGCGACAGGGGATACGAGCAGTACTTC
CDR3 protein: CASSSDRGYEQYF

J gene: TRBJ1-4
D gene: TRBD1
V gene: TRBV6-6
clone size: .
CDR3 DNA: TGTGCCAGCAGCCGGGACAGTAATGAAAAACTGTTTTTT
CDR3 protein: CASSRDSNEKLFF

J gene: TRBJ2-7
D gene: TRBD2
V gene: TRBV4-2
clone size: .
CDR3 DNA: TGTGCCAGCAGCCAAGATTTCGCGGGAGTCTACGAGCAGTACTTC
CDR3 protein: CASSQDFAGVYEQYF

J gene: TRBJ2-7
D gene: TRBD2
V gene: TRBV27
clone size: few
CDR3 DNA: TGTGCCACCGCAGCGGGAGTTGCGGGACGGCAGTACTTC
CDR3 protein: CATAAGVAGRQYF

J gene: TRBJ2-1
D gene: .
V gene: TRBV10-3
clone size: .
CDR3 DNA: TGTGCCCCCCCCCGGGGCTACCTCTCCTACAATGAGCAGTTCTTC
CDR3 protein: CAPPRGYLSYNEQFF

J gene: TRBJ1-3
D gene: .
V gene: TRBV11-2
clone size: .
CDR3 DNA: TGTGCCAGCAGCTCCAGCCGCTCTGGAAACACCATATATTTT
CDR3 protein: CASSSSRSGNTIYF

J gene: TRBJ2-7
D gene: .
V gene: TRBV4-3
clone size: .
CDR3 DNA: TGCGCCAGCAGCCAAGGCATGGCAAACAGGGACGAATCCTACGAGCAGTACTTC
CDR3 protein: CASSQGMANRDESYEQYF

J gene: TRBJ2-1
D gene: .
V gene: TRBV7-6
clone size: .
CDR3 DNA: TGTGCCAGCAGCTTAGGGGCCTTAGGGGGATCGAGCTCCTACAATGAGCAGTTCTTC
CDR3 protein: CASSLGALGGSSSYNEQFF

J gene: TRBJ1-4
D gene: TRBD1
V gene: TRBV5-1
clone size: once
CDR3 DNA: TGCGCCAGCAGCTTGGAGGGGACAGAGAATGAAAAACTGTTTTTT
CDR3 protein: CASSLEGTENEKLFF

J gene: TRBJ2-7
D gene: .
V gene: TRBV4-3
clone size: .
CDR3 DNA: TGCGCCAGCAGCCAAGAATGGGGCAGGGAACACGAGCAGTACTTC
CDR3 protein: CASSQEWGREHEQYF

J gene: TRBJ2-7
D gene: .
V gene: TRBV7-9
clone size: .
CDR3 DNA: TGTGCCAGCAGCTTAGCGGGCTCCTACGAGCAGTACTTC
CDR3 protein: CASSLAGSYEQYF

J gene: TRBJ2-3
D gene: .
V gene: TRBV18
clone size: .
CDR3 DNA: TGTGCCAGCTCACCCGGCGCAGATACGCAGTATTTT
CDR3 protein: CASSPGADTQYF

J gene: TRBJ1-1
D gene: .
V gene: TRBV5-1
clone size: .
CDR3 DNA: TGCGCCAGCAGCTTGGGAGAGTGGGTGGCTGAAGCTTTCTTT
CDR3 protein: CASSLGEWVAEAFF

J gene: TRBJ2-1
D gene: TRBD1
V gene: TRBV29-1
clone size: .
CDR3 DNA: TGCAGCGTTTACTATCCGGGACAGGGCTACAATGAGCAGTTCTTC
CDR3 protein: CSVYYPGQGYNEQFF

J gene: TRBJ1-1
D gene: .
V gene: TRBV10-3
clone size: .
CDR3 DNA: TGTGCCATCAGTGAGTCGGTCGGAGGGAGTTTGGAAGCTTTCTTT
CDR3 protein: CAISESVGGSLEAFF

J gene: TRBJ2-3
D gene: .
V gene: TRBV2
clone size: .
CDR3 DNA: TGTGCCAGCGGAACTCAGGGTTTCACAGATACGCAGTATTTT
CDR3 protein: CASGTQGFTDTQYF

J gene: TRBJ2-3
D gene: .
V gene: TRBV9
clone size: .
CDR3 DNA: TGTGCCAGCACCCAGAACCCAGGGGCCGATACGCAGTATTTT
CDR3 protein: CASTQNPGADTQYF